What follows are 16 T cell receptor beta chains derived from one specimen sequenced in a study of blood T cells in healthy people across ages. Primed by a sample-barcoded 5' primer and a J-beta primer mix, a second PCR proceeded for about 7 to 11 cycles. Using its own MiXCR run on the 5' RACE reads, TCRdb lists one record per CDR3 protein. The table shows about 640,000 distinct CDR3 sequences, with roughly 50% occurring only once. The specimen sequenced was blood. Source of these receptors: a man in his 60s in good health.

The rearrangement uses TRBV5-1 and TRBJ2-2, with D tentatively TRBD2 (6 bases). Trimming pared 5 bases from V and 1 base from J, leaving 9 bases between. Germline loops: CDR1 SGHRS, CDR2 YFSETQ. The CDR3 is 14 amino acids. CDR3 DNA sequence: TGCGCCAGCAGAAGTAGCGGGAACACCGGGGAGCTGTTTTTT. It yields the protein CASRSSGNTGELFF.

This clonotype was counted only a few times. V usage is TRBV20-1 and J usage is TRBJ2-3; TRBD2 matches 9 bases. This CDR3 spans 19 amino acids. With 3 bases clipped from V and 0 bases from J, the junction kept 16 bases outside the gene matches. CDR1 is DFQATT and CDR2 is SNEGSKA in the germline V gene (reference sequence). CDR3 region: CSARWASGAILTSTDTQYF. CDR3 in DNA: TGCAGTGCTAGGTGGGCTAGCGGGGCAATCCTTACTAGCACAGATACGCAGTATTTT.

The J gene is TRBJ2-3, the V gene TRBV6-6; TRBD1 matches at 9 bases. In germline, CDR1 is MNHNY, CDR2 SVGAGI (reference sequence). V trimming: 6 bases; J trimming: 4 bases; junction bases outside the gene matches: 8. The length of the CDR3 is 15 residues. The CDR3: CASRPMTGGADTQYF. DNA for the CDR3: TGTGCCAGCAGGCCAATGACAGGGGGAGCAGATACGCAGTATTTT.

CDR3 sequence reads: CASSEAGGPWSIQYF. CDR3 DNA sequence: TGTGCCAGCAGTGAAGCTGGGGGACCCTGGAGCATTCAGTACTTC. The chain couples TRBV6-1 to TRBJ2-4, with D perhaps matching TRBD1 or TRBD2 (5 bases each). V lost 0 bases and J lost 9, with 15 bases in between. The CDR3 contains 15 residues. In germline, CDR1 is MNHNS, CDR2 SASEGT.

The CDR3 region has the DNA TGTGCCAGCAGCCGAATCTCTGGGGCCAACGTCCTGACTTTC. Translating gives CASSRISGANVLTF. The rearrangement joins TRBV12-3 or TRBV12-4 to TRBJ2-6; D is uncertain. Between the trimmed V and J ends, which lost 6 bases and 0 bases, there was a span of 6 bases. The CDR3 runs 14 residues.

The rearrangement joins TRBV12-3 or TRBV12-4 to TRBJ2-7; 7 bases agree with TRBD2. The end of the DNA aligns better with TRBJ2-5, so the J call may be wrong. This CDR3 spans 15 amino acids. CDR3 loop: CASSTPVERGKTQYF. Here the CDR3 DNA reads TGTGCCAGCAGTACCCCGGTGGAGCGGGGTAAGACCCAGTACTTC.

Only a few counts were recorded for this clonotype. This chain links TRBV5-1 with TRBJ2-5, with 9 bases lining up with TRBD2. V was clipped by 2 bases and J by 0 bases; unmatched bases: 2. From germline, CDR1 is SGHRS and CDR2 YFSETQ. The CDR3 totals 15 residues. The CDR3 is CASSFQRGDQETQYF. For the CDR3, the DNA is TGCGCCAGCAGCTTTCAGCGGGGGGACCAAGAGACCCAGTACTTC.

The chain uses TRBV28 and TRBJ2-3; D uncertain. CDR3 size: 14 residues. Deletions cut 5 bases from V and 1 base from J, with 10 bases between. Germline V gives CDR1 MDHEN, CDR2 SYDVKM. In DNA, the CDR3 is TGTGCCAGCAGTCCGTGGGTGGGCACAGATACGCAGTATTTT. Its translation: CASSPWVGTDTQYF.

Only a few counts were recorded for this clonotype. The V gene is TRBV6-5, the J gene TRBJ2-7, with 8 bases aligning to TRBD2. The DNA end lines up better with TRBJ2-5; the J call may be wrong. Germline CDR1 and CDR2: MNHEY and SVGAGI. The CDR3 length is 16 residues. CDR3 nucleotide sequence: TGTGCCAGCAGTTACTCGACGTCGGGGGGGAGAGAGACCCAGTACTTC. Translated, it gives CASSYSTSGGRETQYF.

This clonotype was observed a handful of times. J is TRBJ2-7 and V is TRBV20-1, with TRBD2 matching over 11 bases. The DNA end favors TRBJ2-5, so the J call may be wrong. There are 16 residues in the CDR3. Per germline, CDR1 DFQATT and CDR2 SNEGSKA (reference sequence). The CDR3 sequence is CSAGTRLAGGQETQYF. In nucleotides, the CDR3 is TGCAGTGCAGGAACTAGGCTAGCGGGGGGCCAAGAGACCCAGTACTTC.

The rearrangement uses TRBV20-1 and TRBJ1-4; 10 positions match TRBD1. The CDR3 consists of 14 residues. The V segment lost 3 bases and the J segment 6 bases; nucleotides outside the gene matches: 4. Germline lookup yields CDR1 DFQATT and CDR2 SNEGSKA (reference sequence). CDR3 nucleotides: TGCAGTGCTAGGTCCGGGACAGGGGATGAAAAACTGTTTTTT. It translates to CSARSGTGDEKLFF.

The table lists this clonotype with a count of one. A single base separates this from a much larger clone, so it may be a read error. The CDR3: CSVEASSCEQYF. The CDR3 DNA sequence: TGCAGCGTTGAAGCGAGCTCCTGCGAGCAGTACTTC. The chain links TRBV29-1 to TRBJ2-7; D unresolved. Germline-derived CDR1 and CDR2 are SQVTM and ANQGSEA. The CDR3 sequence is 12 residues long.

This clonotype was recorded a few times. In DNA, the CDR3 is TGTGCCAGCAGCCGACAATCAGAGACCCAGTACTTC. Amino acid sequence: CASSRQSETQYF. This chain connects TRBV7-2 to TRBJ2-5; D unresolved. The V and J ends lost 5 bases and 4 bases respectively, with 8 bases between them. Germline loops: CDR1 SGHTA, CDR2 FQGNSA. This CDR3 has 12 amino acids.

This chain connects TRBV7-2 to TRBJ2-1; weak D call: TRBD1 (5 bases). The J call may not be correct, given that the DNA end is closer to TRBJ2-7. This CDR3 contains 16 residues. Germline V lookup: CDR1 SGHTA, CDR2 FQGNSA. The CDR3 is CASSLEVWTSDNEQYF. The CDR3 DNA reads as TGTGCCAGCAGCTTAGAGGTCTGGACCTCGGACAATGAGCAGTACTTC.

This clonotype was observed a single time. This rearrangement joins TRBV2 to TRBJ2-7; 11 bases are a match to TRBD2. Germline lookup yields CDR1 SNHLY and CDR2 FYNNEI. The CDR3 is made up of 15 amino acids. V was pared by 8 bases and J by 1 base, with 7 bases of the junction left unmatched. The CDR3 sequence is CASAERLAGSYEQYF. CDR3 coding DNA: TGTGCCAGCGCCGAACGACTAGCGGGGTCCTACGAGCAGTACTTC.

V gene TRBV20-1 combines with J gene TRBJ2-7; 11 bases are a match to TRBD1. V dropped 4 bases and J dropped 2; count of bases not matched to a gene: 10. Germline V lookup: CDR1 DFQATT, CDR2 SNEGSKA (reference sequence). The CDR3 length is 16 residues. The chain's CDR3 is CSAMDRGRGPPYEQYF. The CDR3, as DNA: TGCAGTGCTATGGACAGGGGGCGCGGTCCCCCCTACGAGCAGTACTTC.